A single sample is the source of the 14 T cell receptor beta chains below, sequenced in a study of CXCR3-negative and CXCR3-positive naive CD8 T cells. Via 5' RACE with UMI labels, TRB cDNA libraries were prepared. TCRdb reprocessed the 5' RACE reads and keeps a single row for each CDR3 protein, giving no DNA. Its listing shows 100,000 to 150,000 distinct CDR3 sequences. Sequences were obtained from naive CXCR3- CD8+ T cells from blood. Subset given: CD45RO-CCR7+CD27+CD95- naive CD8+ T cells lacking CXCR3 (TNR3-). All receptors come from a human donor in good health. Some clones in this sample may be carry-over from other donors' samples.

This rearrangement joins TRBV7-9 to TRBJ2-5; without DNA, the TCRdb call of TRBD1 cannot be checked. Per germline, CDR1 SEHNR and CDR2 FQNEAQ (reference sequence). The CDR3 loop spans 15 amino acids. The CDR3 region is CASSSRDIGQETQYF.

The chain recombines TRBV5-6 with TRBJ1-1. The CDR3 is 12 residues long. Germline CDR1 and CDR2: SGHDT and YYEEEE. The CDR3 here is CASSLSPAEAFF.

The chain recombines TRBV28 with TRBJ2-5; the D call of TRBD1 rests on TCRdb alone, since no DNA is present to check it. The V gene's germline CDR1 is MDHEN and CDR2 SYDVKM. The CDR3 has 14 residues. The chain's CDR3 is CASSPGFRQETQYF.

The V call is TRBV20-1, the J call TRBJ2-4; TCRdb returns TRBD1, unconfirmable since there is no DNA. This CDR3 region has 17 residues. Germline CDR1 reads DFQATT; CDR2 reads SNEGSKA (reference sequence). CDR3 sequence: CSAAGTGPPTAKNIQYF.

V usage is TRBV9 and J usage is TRBJ2-1; lacking DNA, the TRBD1 call made by TCRdb goes unchecked. This CDR3 is built from 14 residues. The V gene's germline CDR1 is SGDLS and CDR2 YYNGEE. CDR3 protein: CASSELGGTNEQFF.

This rearrangement joins TRBV4-3 to TRBJ2-7; checking the TCRdb D call of TRBD1 is not possible without DNA. The CDR3 runs 16 residues. The germline V gene has CDR1 LGHNA and CDR2 YSLEER. CDR3 amino acids: CASSQDLVTVGYEQYF.

The V gene is TRBV12-3 or TRBV12-4, the J gene TRBJ2-5; the D call of TRBD1 rests on TCRdb alone, since no DNA is present to check it. The CDR3 length is 17 residues. This CDR3 reads CASSSFPLGQGSETQYF.

J is TRBJ2-1 and V is TRBV29-1. The CDR3 is 12 residues long. The germline V gene has CDR1 SQVTM and CDR2 ANQGSEA. CDR3 sequence: CSVVTGQVEQFF.

The CDR3 reads CSAIDQALQETQYF. J is TRBJ2-5 and V is TRBV20-1. Germline V gene lookup returns CDR1 DFQATT and CDR2 SNEGSKA (reference sequence). The CDR3 length is 14 residues.

The chain combines TRBV29-1 with TRBJ2-1; TCRdb outputs TRBD2, but without DNA this stays unchecked. This CDR3 is built from 16 residues. Germline V CDR1 and CDR2: SQVTM, ANQGSEA. The CDR3 loop reads CSVEGVLAGLNNEQFF.

The chain employs TRBV2 and TRBJ2-5; TCRdb's D call, TRBD2, is unchecked because there is no DNA. The CDR3 length is 15 residues. Germline CDR1 is SNHLY and CDR2 is FYNNEI. This CDR3 reads CASSGLALYQETQYF.

This chain connects TRBV28 to TRBJ2-7. From germline, CDR1 is MDHEN and CDR2 SYDVKM. CDR3 length: 14 amino acids. The CDR3: CASRPTGKTYEQYF.

V is TRBV11-2 and J is TRBJ2-7; TCRdb outputs TRBD2, but without DNA this stays unchecked. The CDR3 spans 17 residues. CDR1 and CDR2 (germline): SGHAT, FQNNGV. The CDR3 is CASSFRQGLAPSYEQYF.

The chain carries TRBV25-1 and TRBJ1-1; TCRdb designates TRBD1, a call that cannot be tested without DNA. Germline V gene sequence: CDR1 MGHDK, CDR2 SYGVNS. This CDR3 is 15 amino acids long. The CDR3 loop is CASSAHLTGGAEAFF.